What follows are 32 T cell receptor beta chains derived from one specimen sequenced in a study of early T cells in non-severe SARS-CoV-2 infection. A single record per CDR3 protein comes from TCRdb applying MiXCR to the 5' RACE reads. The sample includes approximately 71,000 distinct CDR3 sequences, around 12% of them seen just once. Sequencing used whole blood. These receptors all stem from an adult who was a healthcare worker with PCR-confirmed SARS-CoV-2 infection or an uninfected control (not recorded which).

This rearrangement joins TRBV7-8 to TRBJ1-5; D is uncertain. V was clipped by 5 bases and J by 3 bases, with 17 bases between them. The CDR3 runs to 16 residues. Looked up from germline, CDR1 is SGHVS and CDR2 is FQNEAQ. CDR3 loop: CASSPSPLGYNQPQHF. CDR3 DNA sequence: TGTGCCAGCAGCCCATCGCCGCTTGGTTACAATCAGCCCCAGCATTTT.

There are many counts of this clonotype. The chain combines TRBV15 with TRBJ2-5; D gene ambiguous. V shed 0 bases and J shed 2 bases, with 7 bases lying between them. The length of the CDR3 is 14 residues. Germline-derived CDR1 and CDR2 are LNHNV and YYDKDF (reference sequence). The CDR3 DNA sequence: TGTGCCACCAGCAGAGACCCAGGTCAAGAGACCCAGTACTTC. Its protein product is CATSRDPGQETQYF.

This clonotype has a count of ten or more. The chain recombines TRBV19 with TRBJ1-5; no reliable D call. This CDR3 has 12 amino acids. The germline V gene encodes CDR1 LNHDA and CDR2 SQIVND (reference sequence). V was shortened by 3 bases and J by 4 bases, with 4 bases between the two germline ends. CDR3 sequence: CASSIRNQPQHF. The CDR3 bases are TGTGCCAGTAGTATTAGGAATCAGCCCCAGCATTTT.

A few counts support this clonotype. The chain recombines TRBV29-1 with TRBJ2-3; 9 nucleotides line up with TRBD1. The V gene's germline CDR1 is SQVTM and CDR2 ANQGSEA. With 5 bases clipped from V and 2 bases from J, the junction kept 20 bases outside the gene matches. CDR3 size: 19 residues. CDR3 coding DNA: TGCAGCGTTATAGTGGGGGAATACAGGGGGCCTATCCCCACAGATACGCAGTATTTT. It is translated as CSVIVGEYRGPIPTDTQYF.

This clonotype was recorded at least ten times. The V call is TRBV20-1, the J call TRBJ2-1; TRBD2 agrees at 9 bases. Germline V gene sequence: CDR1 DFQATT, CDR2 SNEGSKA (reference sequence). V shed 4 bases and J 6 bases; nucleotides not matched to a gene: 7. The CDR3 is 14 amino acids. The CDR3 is CSATTPSGVNEQFF. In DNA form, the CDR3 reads TGCAGTGCTACGACGCCTAGCGGGGTCAATGAGCAGTTCTTC.

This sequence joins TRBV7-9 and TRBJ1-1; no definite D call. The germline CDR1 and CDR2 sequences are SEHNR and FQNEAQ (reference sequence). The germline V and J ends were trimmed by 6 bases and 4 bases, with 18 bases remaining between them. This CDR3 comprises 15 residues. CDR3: CASSYTADRGTEAFF. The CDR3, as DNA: TGTGCCAGCAGTTATACCGCAGATCGGGGCACTGAAGCTTTCTTT.

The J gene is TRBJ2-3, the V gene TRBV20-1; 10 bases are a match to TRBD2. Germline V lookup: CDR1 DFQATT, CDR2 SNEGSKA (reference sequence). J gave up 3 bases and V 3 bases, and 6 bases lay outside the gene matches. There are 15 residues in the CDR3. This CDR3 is CSASQASGSTDTQYF. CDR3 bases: TGCAGTGCTAGTCAGGCTAGCGGGAGTACAGATACGCAGTATTTT.

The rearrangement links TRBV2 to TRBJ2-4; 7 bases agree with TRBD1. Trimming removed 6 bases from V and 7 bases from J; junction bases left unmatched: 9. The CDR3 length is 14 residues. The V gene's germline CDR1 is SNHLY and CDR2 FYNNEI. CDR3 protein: CASRKTGQGNIQYF. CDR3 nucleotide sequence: TGTGCCAGCAGAAAGACAGGGCAGGGTAACATTCAGTACTTC.

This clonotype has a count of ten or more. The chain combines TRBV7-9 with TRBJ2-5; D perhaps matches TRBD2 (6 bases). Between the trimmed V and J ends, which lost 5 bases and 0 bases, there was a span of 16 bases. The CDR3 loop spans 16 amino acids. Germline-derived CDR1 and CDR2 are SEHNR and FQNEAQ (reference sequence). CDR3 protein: CASSPFARGNQETQYF. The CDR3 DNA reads TGTGCCAGCAGCCCCTTCGCGCGCGGGAACCAAGAGACCCAGTACTTC.

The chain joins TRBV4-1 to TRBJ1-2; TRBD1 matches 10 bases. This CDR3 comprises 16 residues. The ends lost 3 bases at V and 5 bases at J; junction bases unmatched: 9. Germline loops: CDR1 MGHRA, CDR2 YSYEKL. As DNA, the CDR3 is TGCGCCAGCAGCCATCGCGGGACAGGGGTTTTTTATGGCTACACCTTC. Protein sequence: CASSHRGTGVFYGYTF.

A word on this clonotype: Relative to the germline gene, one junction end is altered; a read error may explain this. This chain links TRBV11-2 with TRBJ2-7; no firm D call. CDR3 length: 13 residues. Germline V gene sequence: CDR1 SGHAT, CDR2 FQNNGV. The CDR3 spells CVSSHLSTYEQYF. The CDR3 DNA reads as TGTGTCAGCAGCCATCTATCGACCTACGAGCAGTACTTC.

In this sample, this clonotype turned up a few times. DNA of the CDR3: TGTGCCAGCAGCTTGGGGACGATAAACCAAGAGACCCAGTACTTC. Protein product: CASSLGTINQETQYF. The rearrangement joins TRBV7-9 to TRBJ2-5, with D possibly called TRBD1 or TRBD2 (5 bases each). Per the germline V gene, CDR1 is SEHNR and CDR2 is FQNEAQ (reference sequence). The CDR3 is 15 amino acids. Deletions cut 3 bases from V and 0 bases from J, with 11 bases between.

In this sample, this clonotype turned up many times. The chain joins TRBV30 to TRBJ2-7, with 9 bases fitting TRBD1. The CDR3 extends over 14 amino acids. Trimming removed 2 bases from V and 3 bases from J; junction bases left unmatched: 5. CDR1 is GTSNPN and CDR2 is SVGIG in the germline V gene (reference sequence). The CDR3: CAWSRGTGNYEQYF. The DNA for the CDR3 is TGTGCCTGGAGTAGGGGGACAGGGAACTACGAGCAGTACTTC.

CDR3 amino acids: CASSPGANYGYTF. The DNA for the CDR3 is TGTGCCAGCAGCCCAGGGGCCAACTATGGCTACACCTTC. This chain links TRBV3-1 with TRBJ1-2, with D possibly TRBD1 on 6 matching bases. V shed 4 bases and J shed 2 bases, with 8 bases lying between them. The CDR3 loop spans 13 amino acids. Per germline, CDR1 LGHDT and CDR2 YNNKEL (reference sequence).

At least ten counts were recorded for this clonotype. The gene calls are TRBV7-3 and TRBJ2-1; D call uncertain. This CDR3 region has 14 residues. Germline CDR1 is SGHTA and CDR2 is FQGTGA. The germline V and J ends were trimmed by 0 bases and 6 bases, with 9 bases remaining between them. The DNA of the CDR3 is TGTGCCAGCAGCTTAACTTTCTCGTCCAATGAGCAGTTCTTC. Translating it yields CASSLTFSSNEQFF.

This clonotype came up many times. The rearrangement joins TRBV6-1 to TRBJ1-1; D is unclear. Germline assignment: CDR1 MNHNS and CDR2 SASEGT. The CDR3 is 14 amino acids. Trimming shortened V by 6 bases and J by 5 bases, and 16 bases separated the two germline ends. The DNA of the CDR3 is TGTGCCAGCAGAGCGGTCCAAAGAGGGACTGAAGCTTTCTTT. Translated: CASRAVQRGTEAFF.

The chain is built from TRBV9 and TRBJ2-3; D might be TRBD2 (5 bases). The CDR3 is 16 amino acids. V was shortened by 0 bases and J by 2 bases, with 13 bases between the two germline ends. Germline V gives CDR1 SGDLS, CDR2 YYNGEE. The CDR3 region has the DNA TGTGCCAGCAGCGTAGGAAAGCGGCCCCTCACAGATACGCAGTATTTT. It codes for CASSVGKRPLTDTQYF.

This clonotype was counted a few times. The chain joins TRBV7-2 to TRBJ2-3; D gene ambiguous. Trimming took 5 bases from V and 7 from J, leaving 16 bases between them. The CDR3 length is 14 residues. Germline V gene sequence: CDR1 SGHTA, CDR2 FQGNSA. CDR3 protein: CASSKQPGRNTQYF. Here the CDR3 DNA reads TGTGCCAGCAGCAAACAGCCGGGCCGAAATACGCAGTATTTT.

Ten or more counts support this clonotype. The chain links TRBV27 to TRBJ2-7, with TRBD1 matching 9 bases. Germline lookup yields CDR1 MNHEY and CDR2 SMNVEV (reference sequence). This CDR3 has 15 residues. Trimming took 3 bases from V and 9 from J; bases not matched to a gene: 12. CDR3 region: CASSLVGTGTARQYF. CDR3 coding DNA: TGTGCCAGCAGTTTGGTAGGGACAGGGACGGCAAGGCAGTACTTC.

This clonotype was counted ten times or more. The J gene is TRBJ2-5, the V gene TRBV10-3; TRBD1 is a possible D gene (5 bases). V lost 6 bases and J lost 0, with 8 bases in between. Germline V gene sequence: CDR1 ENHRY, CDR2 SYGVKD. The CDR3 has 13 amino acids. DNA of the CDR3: TGTGCCATCAGCAAAGGGGACCAAGAGACCCAGTACTTC. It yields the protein CAISKGDQETQYF.

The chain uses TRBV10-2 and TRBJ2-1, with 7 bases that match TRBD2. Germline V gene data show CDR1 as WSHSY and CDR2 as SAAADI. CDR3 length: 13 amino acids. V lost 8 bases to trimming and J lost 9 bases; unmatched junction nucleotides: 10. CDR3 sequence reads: CASGGGGESEQFF. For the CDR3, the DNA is TGCGCCAGCGGTGGGGGGGGAGAGAGTGAGCAGTTCTTC.

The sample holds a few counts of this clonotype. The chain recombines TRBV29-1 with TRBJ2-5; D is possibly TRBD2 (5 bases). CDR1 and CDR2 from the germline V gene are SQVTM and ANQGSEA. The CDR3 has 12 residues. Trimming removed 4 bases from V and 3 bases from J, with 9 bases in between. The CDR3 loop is CSVAYGEETQYF. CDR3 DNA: TGCAGCGTTGCTTACGGGGAAGAGACCCAGTACTTC.

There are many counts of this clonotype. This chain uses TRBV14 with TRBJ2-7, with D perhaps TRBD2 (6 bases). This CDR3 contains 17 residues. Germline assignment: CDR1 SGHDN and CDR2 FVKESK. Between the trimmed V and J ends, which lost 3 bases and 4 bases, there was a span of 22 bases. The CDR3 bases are TGTGCCAGCAGCCAGGGCGATTATCGGGGGATTGAGTACGAGCAGTACTTC. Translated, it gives CASSQGDYRGIEYEQYF.

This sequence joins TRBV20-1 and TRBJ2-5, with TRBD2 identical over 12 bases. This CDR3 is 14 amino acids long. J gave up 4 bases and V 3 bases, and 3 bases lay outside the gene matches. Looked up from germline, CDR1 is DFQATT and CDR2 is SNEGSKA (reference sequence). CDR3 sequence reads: CSARPTSGRETQYF. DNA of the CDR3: TGCAGTGCTAGGCCGACTAGCGGGAGAGAGACCCAGTACTTC.

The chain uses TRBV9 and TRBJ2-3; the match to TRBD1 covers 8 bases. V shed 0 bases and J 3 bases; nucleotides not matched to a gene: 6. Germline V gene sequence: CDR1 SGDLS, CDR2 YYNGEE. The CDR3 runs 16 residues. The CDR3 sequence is CASSVGRTGWTDTQYF. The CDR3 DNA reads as TGTGCCAGCAGCGTAGGGCGGACAGGGTGGACAGATACGCAGTATTTT.

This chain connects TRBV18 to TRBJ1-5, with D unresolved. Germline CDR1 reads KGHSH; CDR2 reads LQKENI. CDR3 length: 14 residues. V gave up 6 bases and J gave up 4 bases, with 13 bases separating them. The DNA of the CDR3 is TGTGCCAGCTCCCCCGCCTTTATAAATCAGCCCCAGCATTTT. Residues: CASSPAFINQPQHF.

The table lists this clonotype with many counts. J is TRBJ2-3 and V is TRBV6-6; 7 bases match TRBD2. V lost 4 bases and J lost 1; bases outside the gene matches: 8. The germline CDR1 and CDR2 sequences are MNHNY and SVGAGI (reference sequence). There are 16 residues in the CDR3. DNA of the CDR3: TGTGCCAGCAGTTCGATAGCGGGTGTCGGCACAGATACGCAGTATTTT. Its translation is CASSSIAGVGTDTQYF.

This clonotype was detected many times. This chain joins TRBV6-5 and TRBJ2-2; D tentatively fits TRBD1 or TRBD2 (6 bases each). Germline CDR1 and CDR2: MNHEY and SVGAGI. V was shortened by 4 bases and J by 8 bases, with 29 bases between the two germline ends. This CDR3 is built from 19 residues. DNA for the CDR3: TGTGCCAGCAGTTCGAGCTTTCGGCAGGGCGTAGGGGGGTCAGGGGAGCTGTTTTTT. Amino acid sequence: CASSSSFRQGVGGSGELFF.

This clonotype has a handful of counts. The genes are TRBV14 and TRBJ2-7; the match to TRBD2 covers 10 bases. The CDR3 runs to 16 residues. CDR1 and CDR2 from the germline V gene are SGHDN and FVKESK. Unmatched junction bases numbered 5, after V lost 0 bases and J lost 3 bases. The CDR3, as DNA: TGTGCCAGCAGCCAAGAATCAGCGGGGGGGTTCTACGAGCAGTACTTC. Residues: CASSQESAGGFYEQYF. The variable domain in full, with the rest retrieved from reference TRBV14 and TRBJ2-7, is EAGVTQFPSHSVIEKGQTVTLRCDPISGHDNLYWYRRVMGKEIKFLLHFVKESKQDESGMPNNRFLAERTGGTYSTLKVQPAELEDSGVYFCASSQESAGGFYEQYFGPGTRLTVT.

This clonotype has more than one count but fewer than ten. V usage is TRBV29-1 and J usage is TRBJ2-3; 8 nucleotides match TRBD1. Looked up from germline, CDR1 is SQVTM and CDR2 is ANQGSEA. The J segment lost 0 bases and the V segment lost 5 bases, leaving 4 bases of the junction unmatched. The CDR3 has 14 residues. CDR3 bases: TGCAGCGTTCGGGACAGGCCTAGCACAGATACGCAGTATTTT. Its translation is CSVRDRPSTDTQYF.

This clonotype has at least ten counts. As DNA, the CDR3 is TGTGCCAGCAGCTTAGTGGTGTTAGCACTCGGAGGGGAGCTGTTTTTT. This encodes CASSLVVLALGGELFF. The rearrangement uses TRBV7-2 and TRBJ2-2; D remains ambiguous. The CDR3 spans 16 residues. Germline V gene sequence: CDR1 SGHTA, CDR2 FQGNSA. V was pared by 1 base and J by 8 bases, with 17 bases between. Variable domain in full (rest from reference TRBV7-2 and TRBJ2-2): GAGVSQSPSNKVTEKGKDVELRCDPISGHTALYWYRQSLGQGLEFLIYFQGNSAPDKSGLPSDRFSAERTGGSVSTLTIQRTQQEDSAVYLCASSLVVLALGGELFFGEGSRLTVL.

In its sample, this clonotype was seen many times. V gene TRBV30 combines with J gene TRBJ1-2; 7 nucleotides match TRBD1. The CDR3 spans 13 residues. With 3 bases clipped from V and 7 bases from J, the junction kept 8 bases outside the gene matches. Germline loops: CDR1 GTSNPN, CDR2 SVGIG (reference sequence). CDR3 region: CAWRLTGIGGYTF. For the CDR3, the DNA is TGTGCCTGGAGGCTGACAGGGATCGGTGGCTACACCTTC.